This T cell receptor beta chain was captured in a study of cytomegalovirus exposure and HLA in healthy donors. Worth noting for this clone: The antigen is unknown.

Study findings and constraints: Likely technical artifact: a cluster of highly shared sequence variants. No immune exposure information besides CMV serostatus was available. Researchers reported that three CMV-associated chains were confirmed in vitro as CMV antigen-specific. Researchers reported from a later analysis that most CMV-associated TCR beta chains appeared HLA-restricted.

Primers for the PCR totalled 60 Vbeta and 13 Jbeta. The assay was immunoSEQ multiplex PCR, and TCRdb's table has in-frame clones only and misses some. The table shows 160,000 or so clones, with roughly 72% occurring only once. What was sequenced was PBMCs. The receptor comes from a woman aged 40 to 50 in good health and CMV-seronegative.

The DNA for the CDR3 is TGTGCCAGCAGCACAGGGGGCGCCGGAACAGATACGCAGTATTTT. Its translation: CASSTGGAGTDTQYF. The J gene is TRBJ2-3, the V gene TRBV7-6, with TRBD1 identical over 9 bases. The germline gives CDR1 SGHVS, CDR2 FNYEAQ. J was trimmed by 3 bases and V by 5 bases; bases with no gene match: 6. This CDR3 contains 15 residues.